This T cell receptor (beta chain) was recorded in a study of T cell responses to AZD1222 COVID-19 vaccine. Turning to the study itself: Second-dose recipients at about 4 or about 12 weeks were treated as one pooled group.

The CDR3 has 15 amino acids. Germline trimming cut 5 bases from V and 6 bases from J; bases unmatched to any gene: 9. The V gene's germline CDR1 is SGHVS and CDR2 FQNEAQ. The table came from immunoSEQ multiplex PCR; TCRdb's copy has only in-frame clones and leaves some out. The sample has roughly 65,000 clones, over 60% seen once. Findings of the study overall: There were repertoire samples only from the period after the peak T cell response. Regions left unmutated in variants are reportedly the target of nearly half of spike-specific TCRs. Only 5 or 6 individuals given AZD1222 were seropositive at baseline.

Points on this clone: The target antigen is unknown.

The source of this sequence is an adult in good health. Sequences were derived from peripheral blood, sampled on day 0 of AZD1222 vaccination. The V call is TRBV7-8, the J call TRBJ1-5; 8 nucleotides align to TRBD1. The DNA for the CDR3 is TGTGCCAGCAGCGGGGTCGGACAGGGCAGTCAGCCCCAGCATTTT. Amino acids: CASSGVGQGSQPQHF. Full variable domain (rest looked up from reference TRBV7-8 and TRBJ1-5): GAGVSQSPRYKVAKRGQDVALRCDPISGHVSLFWYQQALGQGPEFLTYFQNEAQLDKSGLPSDRFFAERPEGSVSTLKIQRTQQEDSAVYLCASSGVGQGSQPQHFGDGTRLSIL.